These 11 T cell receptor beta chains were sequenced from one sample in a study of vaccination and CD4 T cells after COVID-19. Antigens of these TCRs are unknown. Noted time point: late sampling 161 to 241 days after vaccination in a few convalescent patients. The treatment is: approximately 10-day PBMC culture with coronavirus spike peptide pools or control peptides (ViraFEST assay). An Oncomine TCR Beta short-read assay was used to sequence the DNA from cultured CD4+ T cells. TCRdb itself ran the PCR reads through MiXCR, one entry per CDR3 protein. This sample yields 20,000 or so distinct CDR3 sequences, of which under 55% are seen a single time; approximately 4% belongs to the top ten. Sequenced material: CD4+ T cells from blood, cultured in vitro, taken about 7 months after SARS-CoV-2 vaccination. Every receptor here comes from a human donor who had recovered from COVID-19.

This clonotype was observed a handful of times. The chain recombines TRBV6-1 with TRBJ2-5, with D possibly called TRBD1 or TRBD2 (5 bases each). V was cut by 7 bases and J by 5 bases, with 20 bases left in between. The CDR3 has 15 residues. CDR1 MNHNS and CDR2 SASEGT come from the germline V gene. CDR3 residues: CASTLLGVPRETQYF. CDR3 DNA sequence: TGTGCCAGCACCCTCCTGGGGGTACCCAGGGAGACCCAGTACTTC.

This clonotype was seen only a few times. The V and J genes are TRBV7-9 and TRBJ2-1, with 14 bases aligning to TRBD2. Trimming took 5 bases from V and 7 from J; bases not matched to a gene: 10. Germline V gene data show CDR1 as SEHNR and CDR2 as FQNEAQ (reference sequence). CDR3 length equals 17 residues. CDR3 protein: CASSRSGLAGGWNEQFF. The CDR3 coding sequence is TGTGCCAGCAGCCGATCTGGACTAGCGGGAGGTTGGAATGAGCAGTTCTTC.

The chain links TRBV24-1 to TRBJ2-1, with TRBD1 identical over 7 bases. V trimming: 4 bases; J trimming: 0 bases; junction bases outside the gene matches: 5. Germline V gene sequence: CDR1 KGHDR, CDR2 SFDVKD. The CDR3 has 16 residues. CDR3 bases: TGTGCCACCAGTGACTGGGGACAGAGCTCCTACAATGAGCAGTTCTTC. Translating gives CATSDWGQSSYNEQFF.

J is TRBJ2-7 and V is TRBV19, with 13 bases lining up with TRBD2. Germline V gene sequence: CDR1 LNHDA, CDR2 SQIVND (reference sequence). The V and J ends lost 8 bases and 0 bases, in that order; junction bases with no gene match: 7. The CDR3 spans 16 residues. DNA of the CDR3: TGTGCCAGTCGGACTAGCGGGAGATCGTCCTCCTACGAGCAGTACTTC. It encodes CASRTSGRSSSYEQYF.

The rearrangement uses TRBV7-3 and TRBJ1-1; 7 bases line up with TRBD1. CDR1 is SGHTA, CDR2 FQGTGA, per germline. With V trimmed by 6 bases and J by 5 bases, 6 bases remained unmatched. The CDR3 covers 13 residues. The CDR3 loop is CASSLQGQTEAFF. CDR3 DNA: TGTGCCAGCAGTTTACAGGGGCAGACTGAAGCTTTCTTT.

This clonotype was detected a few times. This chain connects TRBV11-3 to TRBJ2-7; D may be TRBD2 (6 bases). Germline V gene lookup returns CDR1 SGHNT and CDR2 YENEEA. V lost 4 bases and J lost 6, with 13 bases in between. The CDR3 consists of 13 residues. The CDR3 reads CASSSGLSAEQYF. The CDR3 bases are TGTGCCAGCAGCTCGGGACTCTCTGCCGAGCAGTACTTC. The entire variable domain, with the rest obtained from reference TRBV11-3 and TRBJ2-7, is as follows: EAGVVQSPRYKIIEKKQPVAFWCNPISGHNTLYWYLQNLGQGPELLIRYENEEAVDDSQLPKDRFSAERLKGVDSTLKIQPAELGDSAVYLCASSSGLSAEQYFGPGTRLTVT.

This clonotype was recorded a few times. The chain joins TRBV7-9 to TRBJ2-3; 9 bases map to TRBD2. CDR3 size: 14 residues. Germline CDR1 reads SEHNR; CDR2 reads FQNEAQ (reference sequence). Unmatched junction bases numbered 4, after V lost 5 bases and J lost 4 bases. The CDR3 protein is CASSIRLAADTQYF. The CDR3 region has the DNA TGTGCCAGCAGCATTCGACTAGCGGCAGATACGCAGTATTTT.

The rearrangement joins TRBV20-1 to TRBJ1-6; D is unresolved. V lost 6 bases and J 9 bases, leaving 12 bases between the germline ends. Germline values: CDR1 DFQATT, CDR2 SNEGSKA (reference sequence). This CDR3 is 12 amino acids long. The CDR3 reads CSAPPGASPLHF. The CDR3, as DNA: TGCAGTGCCCCGCCCGGAGCTTCACCCCTCCACTTT.

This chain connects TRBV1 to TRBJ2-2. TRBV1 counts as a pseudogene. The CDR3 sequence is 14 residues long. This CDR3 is CTSSQIKLTGELFF. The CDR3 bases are TGCACCAGCAGCCAGATAAAGCTCACCGGGGAGCTGTTTTTT.

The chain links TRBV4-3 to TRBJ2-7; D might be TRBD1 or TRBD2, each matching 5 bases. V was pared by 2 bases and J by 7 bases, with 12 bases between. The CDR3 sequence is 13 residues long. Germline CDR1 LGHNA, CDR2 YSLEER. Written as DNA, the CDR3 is TGCGCCAGCAGCCAAAACATTGGGGGAGAGCAGTACTTC. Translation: CASSQNIGGEQYF.

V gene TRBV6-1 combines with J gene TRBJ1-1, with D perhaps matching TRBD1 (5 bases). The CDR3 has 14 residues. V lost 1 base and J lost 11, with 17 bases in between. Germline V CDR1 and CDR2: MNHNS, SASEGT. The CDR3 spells CASSEVAGQRSAFF. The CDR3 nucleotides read TGTGCCAGCAGTGAAGTGGCAGGGCAGCGGTCGGCTTTCTTT.